The 6 T cell receptor beta chains below were found in one sample sequenced in a study of T-cell reconstitution after alpha-beta-depleted transplantation in children. The TCRbeta library incorporated unique molecular identifiers. TCRdb re-called the PCR reads with MiXCR, one entry per CDR3 protein. The table shows about 980,000 distinct CDR3 sequences, with 25% to 30% occurring only once. The starting material was PBMCs, mostly from graft donor cells, obtained 360 days after TCRalphabeta/CD19-depleted stem cell transplant. The receptors derive from a boy less than two years old who had a stem cell transplant for SCID, so the T cells may come from the graft donor.

The chain couples TRBV20-1 to TRBJ1-2; 8 bases are shared with TRBD1. Germline V lookup: CDR1 DFQATT, CDR2 SNEGSKA (reference sequence). The CDR3 length is 16 residues. V was clipped by 5 bases and J by 7 bases; unmatched bases: 18. The CDR3, as DNA: TGCAGTGCTCTTCCGCCGGGACAGGCCCTATCGAGTGGCTACACCTTC. Amino acids: CSALPPGQALSSGYTF.

The chain combines TRBV20-1 with TRBJ2-1; D assignment may be TRBD1 or TRBD2 (6 bases each). This CDR3 is 10 amino acids long. Trimming removed 4 bases at V and 15 bases at J, with 13 bases between. Looked up from germline, CDR1 is DFQATT and CDR2 is SNEGSKA (reference sequence). The CDR3 loop reads CSANVWGAFF. In DNA, the CDR3 is TGCAGTGCTAACGTCTGGGGGGCGTTCTTC.

The chain has TRBV27 and TRBJ2-1, with no clear D. CDR1 is MNHEY and CDR2 is SMNVEV in the germline V gene (reference sequence). The V end was cut by 10 bases, the J end by 2 bases, with 15 bases between. This CDR3 comprises 14 residues. This chain's CDR3 is CATQAKPPYNEQFF. The DNA for the CDR3 is TGTGCCACCCAAGCGAAACCACCCTACAATGAGCAGTTCTTC.

The CDR3 DNA follows: TGTGCCAGCTCACCCGGCAGGGAGAGGGAGCAGTTCTTC. Its protein product is CASSPGREREQFF. V is TRBV18 and J is TRBJ2-1; D might be TRBD1 or TRBD2, each matching 5 bases. In germline, CDR1 is KGHSH, CDR2 LQKENI. Trimming pared 3 bases from V and 10 bases from J, leaving 13 bases between. This CDR3 is built from 13 residues.

The chain employs TRBV11-2 and TRBJ1-1, with a tentative D call TRBD1 (6 bases). The CDR3 is 15 amino acids. V was clipped by 2 bases and J by 4 bases, with 14 bases between them. The V gene's germline CDR1 is SGHAT and CDR2 FQNNGV. CDR3 in DNA: TGTGCCAGCAGCTTATTGGGGGGGCGGCTCACTGAAGCTTTCTTT. Residues: CASSLLGGRLTEAFF.

This clonotype was seen more than once but under ten times. This sequence joins TRBV20-1 and TRBJ2-1; 10 bases fit TRBD2. This CDR3 is 17 amino acids long. The V segment lost 6 bases and the J segment 7 bases; nucleotides outside the gene matches: 18. Germline V lookup: CDR1 DFQATT, CDR2 SNEGSKA (reference sequence). CDR3 sequence (DNA): TGCAGTGCGCGATTGGGCGGGCCTAGCGGGGGTTTGAATGAGCAGTTCTTC. Its protein is CSARLGGPSGGLNEQFF.